The source of this TCR beta chain is a study of T cell responses to AZD1222 COVID-19 vaccine. General study results and limits: Donors in the cohort were predominantly white British and more often female, and clonal diversity was possibly underestimated. CD4 TCRs linked to vaccination spanned spike, dominating at 160-218 and 743-854.

Concerning this clone: What it recognizes is unknown.

Clones were read by immunoSEQ multiplex PCR, and TCRdb kept only the in-frame ones, dropping some. Here the sample spans approximately 130,000 clones, 86% being singletons. V lost 2 bases to trimming and J lost 7 bases, with 12 bases between them. Germline lookup yields CDR1 SGHRS and CDR2 YFSETQ. This CDR3 spans 13 amino acids. This TCR was sampled from an adult who received the AZD1222 COVID-19 vaccine. Sequenced here: peripheral blood, sampled 28 days after the second AZD1222 dose. The chain has TRBV5-1 and TRBJ1-1, with D perhaps matching TRBD1 (6 bases). This CDR3 reads CASSFEGVGEAFF. CDR3 coding DNA: TGCGCCAGCAGCTTCGAGGGGGTCGGTGAAGCTTTCTTT.